A selection of T cell receptor beta chains follows, all from one sample in a study of metastatic and nonmetastatic thyroid tumors. TCRdb re-processed the PCR reads through MiXCR. The data contain 29,000 or so clones, roughly 4.2% of them singletons. Sequencing was performed on blood. The receptors were sampled from a female donor with papillary thyroid cancer or a benign thyroid nodule (not recorded which). Some clones in this sample may be carry-over from other donors' samples. CDR3s include the opening cysteine and the closing phenylalanine or tryptophan. A D gene is named only where the DNA matches it firmly. Clone size appears in some rows only: once, few, many, or a class for an expanded clone.

TRBD1	TRBV10-3	TRBJ1-5	few	TGTGCCATCAGTGCGGACAGGGGAGGAAGGATCAATCAGCCCCAGCATTTT	CAISADRGGRINQPQHF
NA	TRBV6-1	TRBJ1-5	few	TGTGCCAGCCGAACGCAGGGAAATCAGCCCCAGCATTTT	CASRTQGNQPQHF
TRBD1	TRBV28	TRBJ2-6	medium-sized	TGTGCCAGCAGGATCCAGGGGGCTGGGGCCAACGTCCTGACTTTC	CASRIQGAGANVLTF
NA	TRBV7-9	TRBJ2-1	few	TGTGCCAGCAGCTCCTGTCGGGTGTTCTACAATGAGCAGTTCTTC	CASSSCRVFYNEQFF
TRBD1	TRBV30	TRBJ1-4	many	TGTGCCTGCCTTTCCGGGACAGAAGCCGAAAAACTGTTTTTT	CACLSGTEAEKLFF
TRBD2	TRBV2	TRBJ2-5	many	TGTGCCAGCGGGCGGGGGTCCCAAGAGACCCAGTACTTC	CASGRGSQETQYF
NA	TRBV5-6	TRBJ1-4	many	TGTGCCAGCAGCCAACTTTACGTAGGGACTAATGAAAAACTGTTTTTT	CASSQLYVGTNEKLFF
NA	TRBV5-1	TRBJ2-3	many	TGCGCCAGCAGCTCAAGAGGGGGCACAGATACGCAGTATTTT	CASSSRGGTDTQYF
NA	TRBV5-4	TRBJ1-2	many	TGTGCCAGCAGCTTAGTAGCCAGGGAGGATGGCTACACCTTC	CASSLVAREDGYTF
TRBD1	TRBV5-6	TRBJ2-1	many	TGTGCCAGCAGCGGCAGGGGGACGGGCTACAATGAGCAGTTCTTC	CASSGRGTGYNEQFF
NA	TRBV19	TRBJ2-1	many	TGTGCCAGTAGTATTTTGGGGCGGCTCTCCTACAATGAGCAGTTCTTC	CASSILGRLSYNEQFF
TRBD2	TRBV15	TRBJ2-2	many	TGTGCCACCAGCAGCTCCCCCGCGGGAGCTACCGGGGAGCTGTTTTTT	CATSSSPAGATGELFF
NA	TRBV20-1	TRBJ2-1	many	TGCAGTGCTAGAGAAAGTGAGAATGAGCAGTTCTTC	CSARESENEQFF
NA	TRBV5-1	TRBJ2-1	many	TGCGCCAGCAGAGGGGTCACGAGCTCCTACAATGAGCAGTTCTTC	CASRGVTSSYNEQFF
TRBD1	TRBV7-2	TRBJ1-4	few	TGTGCCAGCAGCCCGACAGGGCGGGGAGAAAAACTGTTTTTT	CASSPTGRGEKLFF
TRBD1	TRBV7-2	TRBJ1-4	NA	TGTGCCAGCAGCCCAGTAGTGGCAGGGGGCAGGGTGAATGGAAAACTGTTTTTT	CASSPVVAGGRVNGKLFF
NA	TRBV7-8	TRBJ2-2	few	TGTGCCAGCAGCTTAGCGCGACTAGTAGTCACCGGGGAGCTGTTTTTT	CASSLARLVVTGELFF
TRBD2	TRBV28	TRBJ2-2	medium-sized	TGTGCCAGCAGTCGGACTAGCGGGAGACCGCTGTTTTTT	CASSRTSGRPLFF
TRBD2	TRBV3-1	TRBJ2-3	many	TGTGCCAGCAGCCAGAGGACTAGCGGGTCCACAGATACGCAGTATTTT	CASSQRTSGSTDTQYF
NA	TRBV19	TRBJ2-1	NA	TGTGCCAGTAGACCACTTCAGGGGGGCGGGAATGAGCAGTTCTTC	CASRPLQGGGNEQFF
NA	TRBV7-9	TRBJ1-1	few	TGTGCCAGCAGCTTAATTCGCGGTGAAGCTTTCTTT	CASSLIRGEAFF
TRBD2	TRBV6-1	TRBJ2-2	few	TGTGCCAGCACCCCAGCGGGGGGGCTGGGCGGGGAGCTGTTTTTT	CASTPAGGLGGELFF
NA	TRBV11-3	TRBJ2-3	few	TGTGCCAGCAGCTTAGATACGGGCCAGGACGAGATTAATACGCAGTATTTT	CASSLDTGQDEINTQYF
NA	TRBV28	TRBJ1-5	many	TGTGCCAGCAGTCCCTTTGGTGGCAATCAGCCCCAGCATTTT	CASSPFGGNQPQHF